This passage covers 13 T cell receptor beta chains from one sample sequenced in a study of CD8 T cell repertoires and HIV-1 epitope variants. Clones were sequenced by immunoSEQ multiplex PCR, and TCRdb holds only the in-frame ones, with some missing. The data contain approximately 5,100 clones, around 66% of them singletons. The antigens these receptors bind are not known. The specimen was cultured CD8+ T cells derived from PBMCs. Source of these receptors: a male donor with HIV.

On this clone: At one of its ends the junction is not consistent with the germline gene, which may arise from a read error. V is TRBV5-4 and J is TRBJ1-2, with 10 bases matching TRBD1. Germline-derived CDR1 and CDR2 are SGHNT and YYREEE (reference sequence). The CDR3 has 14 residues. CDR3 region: CASSDPGTGVLGAF. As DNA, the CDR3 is TGTGCCAGCAGCGATCCCGGGACAGGGGTCCTCGGTGCCTTC.

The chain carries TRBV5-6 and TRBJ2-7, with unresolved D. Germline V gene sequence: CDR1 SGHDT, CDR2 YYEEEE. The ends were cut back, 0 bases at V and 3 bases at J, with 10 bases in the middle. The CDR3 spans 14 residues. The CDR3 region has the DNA TGTGCCAGCAGCTTGGGACACCAGTTCTACGAGCAGTACTTC. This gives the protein CASSLGHQFYEQYF. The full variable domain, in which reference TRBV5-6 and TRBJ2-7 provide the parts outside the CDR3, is DAGVTQSPTHLIKTRGQQVTLRCSPKSGHDTVSWYQQALGQGPQFIFQYYEEEERQRGNFPDRFSGHQFPNYSSELNVNALLLGDSALYLCASSLGHQFYEQYFGPGTRLTVT.

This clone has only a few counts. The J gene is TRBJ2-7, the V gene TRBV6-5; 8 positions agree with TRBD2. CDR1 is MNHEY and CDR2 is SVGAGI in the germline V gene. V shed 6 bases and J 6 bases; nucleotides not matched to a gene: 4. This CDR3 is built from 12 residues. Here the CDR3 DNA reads TGTGCCAGCAGCCCGGGGGGGGGCGAGCAGTACTTC. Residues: CASSPGGGEQYF.

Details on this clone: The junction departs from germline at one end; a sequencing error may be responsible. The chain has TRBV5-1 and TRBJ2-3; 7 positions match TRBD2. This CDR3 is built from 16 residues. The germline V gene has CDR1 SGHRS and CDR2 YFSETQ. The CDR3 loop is CASGLGEGPGADTQYF. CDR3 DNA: TGCGCCAGCGGCTTAGGGGAGGGCCCTGGGGCAGATACGCAGTATTTT.

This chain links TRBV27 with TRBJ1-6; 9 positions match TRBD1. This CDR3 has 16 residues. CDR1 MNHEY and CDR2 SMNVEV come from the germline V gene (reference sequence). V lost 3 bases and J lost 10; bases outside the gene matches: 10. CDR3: CASSFGPGQGRSPLHF. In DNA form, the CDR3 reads TGTGCCAGCAGTTTCGGGCCGGGACAGGGAAGATCACCCCTCCACTTT.

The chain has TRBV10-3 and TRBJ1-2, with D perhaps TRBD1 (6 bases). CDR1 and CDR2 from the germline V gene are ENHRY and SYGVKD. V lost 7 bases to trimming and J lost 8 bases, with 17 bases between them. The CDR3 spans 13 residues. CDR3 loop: CAIIIPQGNGYTF. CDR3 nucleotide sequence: TGTGCCATCATCATTCCACAGGGTAACGGCTACACCTTC.

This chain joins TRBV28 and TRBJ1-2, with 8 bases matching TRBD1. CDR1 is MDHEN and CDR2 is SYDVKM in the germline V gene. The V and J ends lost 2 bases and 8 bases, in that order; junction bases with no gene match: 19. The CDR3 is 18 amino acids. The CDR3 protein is CASSLTVKTTGAMAGYTF. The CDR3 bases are TGTGCCAGCAGTTTAACCGTCAAAACGACAGGGGCGATGGCCGGCTACACCTTC.

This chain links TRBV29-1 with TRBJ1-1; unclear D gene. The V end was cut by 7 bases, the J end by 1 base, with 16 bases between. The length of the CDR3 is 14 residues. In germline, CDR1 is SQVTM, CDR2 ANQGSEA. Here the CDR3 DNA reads TGCAGCGCCCGGCGAGCCAGCTCGAACACTGAAGCTTTCTTT. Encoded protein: CSARRASSNTEAFF. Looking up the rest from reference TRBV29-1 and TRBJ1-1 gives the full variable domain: SAVISQKPSRDICQRGTSLTIQCQVDSQVTMMFWYRQQPGQSLTLIATANQGSEATYESGFVIDKFPISRPNLTFSTLTVSNMSPEDSSIYLCSARRASSNTEAFFGQGTRLTVV.

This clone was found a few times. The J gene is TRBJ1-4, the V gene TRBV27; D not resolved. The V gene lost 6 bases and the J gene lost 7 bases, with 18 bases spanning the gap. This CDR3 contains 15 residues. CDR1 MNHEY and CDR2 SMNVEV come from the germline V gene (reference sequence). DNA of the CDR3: TGTGCCAGCAGACGTGGAGGATCATGGTTTGAAAAACTGTTTTTT. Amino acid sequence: CASRRGGSWFEKLFF.

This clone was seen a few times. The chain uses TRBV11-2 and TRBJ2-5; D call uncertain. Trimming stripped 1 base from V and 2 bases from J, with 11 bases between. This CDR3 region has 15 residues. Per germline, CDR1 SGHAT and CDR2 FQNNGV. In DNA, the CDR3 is TGTGCCAGCAGCTTAGGGCGAGAACTACAAGAGACCCAGTACTTC. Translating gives CASSLGRELQETQYF.

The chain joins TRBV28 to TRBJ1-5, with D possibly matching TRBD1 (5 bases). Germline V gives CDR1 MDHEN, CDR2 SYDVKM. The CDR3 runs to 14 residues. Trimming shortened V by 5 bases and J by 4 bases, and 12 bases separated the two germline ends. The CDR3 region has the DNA TGTGCCAGCAGTCCCGGGACGGAGAATCAGCCCCAGCATTTT. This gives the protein CASSPGTENQPQHF.

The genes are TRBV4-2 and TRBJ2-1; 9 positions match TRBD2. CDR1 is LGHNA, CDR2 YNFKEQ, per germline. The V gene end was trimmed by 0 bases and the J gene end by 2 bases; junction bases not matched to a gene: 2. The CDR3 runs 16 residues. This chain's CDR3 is CASSQERLAAYNEQFF. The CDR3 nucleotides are TGTGCCAGCAGCCAAGAGCGACTAGCGGCCTACAATGAGCAGTTCTTC.

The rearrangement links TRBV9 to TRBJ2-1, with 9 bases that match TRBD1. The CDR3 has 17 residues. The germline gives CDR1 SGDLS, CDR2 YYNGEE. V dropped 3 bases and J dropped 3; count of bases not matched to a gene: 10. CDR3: CASSAYSGQGGYNEQFF. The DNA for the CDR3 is TGTGCCAGCAGCGCATACTCGGGACAGGGCGGCTACAATGAGCAGTTCTTC.